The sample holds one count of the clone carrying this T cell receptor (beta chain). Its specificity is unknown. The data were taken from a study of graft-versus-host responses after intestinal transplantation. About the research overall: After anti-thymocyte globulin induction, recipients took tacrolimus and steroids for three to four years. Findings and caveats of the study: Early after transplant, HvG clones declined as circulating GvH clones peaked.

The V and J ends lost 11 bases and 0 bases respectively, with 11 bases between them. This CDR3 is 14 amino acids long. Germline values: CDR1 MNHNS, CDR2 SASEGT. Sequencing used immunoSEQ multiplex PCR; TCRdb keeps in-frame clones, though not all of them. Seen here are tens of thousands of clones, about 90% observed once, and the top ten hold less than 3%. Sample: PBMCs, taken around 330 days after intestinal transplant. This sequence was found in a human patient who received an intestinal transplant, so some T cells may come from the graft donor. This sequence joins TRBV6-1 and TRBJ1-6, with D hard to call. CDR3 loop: CAGSPSSYNSPLHF. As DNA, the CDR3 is TGTGCCGGGAGTCCGAGCTCCTATAATTCACCCCTCCACTTT.